A selection of T cell receptor beta chains follows, all from one sample in a study of blood T cell repertoires in COVID-19. Only in-frame clones appear in the TCRdb table, and some are missing; sequencing was by immunoSEQ multiplex PCR. The sample consists of about 100,000 clones, 90% to 95% of them appearing once. Specimen: peripheral blood. These receptors were collected from a human donor in a cohort sampled during active COVID-19. CDR3s include the opening cysteine and the closing phenylalanine or tryptophan. A D gene is named only where the DNA matches it firmly. Some rows mark clone size as missing; the rest say once, few, many or name a class of expanded clone.

>TRBD1|-|TRBV5-8|TRBJ2-1
TGTGCCAGCAGCTTGGGGACAGGGGTCGATGAGCAGTTCTTC
CASSLGTGVDEQFF
>-|-|TRBV28|TRBJ2-1
TGTGCCAGCAGTACCTCCCAGTGGGGGGAGTTCTTC
CASSTSQWGEFF
>TRBD2|once|TRBV7-2|TRBJ2-5
TGTGCCAGCAGAGTTAGCGGGAGTGTGAGGGGAGAGACCCAGTACTTC
CASRVSGSVRGETQYF
>-|-|TRBV9|TRBJ2-7
TGTGCCAGCAGCCCGTCCGGGGACGAGCAGTACTTC
CASSPSGDEQYF
>TRBD1|-|TRBV6-6|TRBJ1-1
TGTGCCAGCAGTTACCCCAGGACAGGGGGATCGACTGAAGCTTTCTTT
CASSYPRTGGSTEAFF
>-|-|TRBV7-3|TRBJ2-2
TGTGCCAGCAGCTTATCGGTCCCCGGGGAGCTGTTTTTT
CASSLSVPGELFF
>TRBD1|-|TRBV6-2/TRBV6-3|TRBJ2-7
TGTGCCAGCAGCACCGGGACAGGGGGCGCGTGGAGCGAGCAGTACTTC
CASSTGTGGAWSEQYF
>-|-|TRBV7-3|TRBJ2-3
TGTGCCAGCAGCTTAACACCCGGGGGGCTCACAGATACGCAGTATTTT
CASSLTPGGLTDTQYF
>TRBD2|-|TRBV6-5|TRBJ2-1
TGTGCCAGCAGTTACCCGGCTAGCGGGAGCAATGAGCAGTTCTTC
CASSYPASGSNEQFF
>-|-|TRBV5-1|TRBJ1-3
TGCGCCAGCAGCTCTAGCATCGTATTCGGCTCTGGAAACACCATATATTTT
CASSSSIVFGSGNTIYF
>TRBD1|-|TRBV28|TRBJ2-7
TGTGCCAGCAGTTTGGACAGGGGGCGACCTGAGGAGCAGTACTTC
CASSLDRGRPEEQYF
>-|once|TRBV2|TRBJ1-5
TGTGCCAGCCACGAGGACAGAATGAGCAATCAGCCCCAGCATTTT
CASHEDRMSNQPQHF
>-|-|TRBV4-1|TRBJ2-5
TGCGCCAGCAGCCAGGTTGCGTACCAAGAGACCCAGTACTTC
CASSQVAYQETQYF
>TRBD1|-|TRBV5-1|TRBJ2-3
TGCGCCAGTACTCACAGGGGAGACCCTAGCACAGATACGCAGTATTTT
CASTHRGDPSTDTQYF
>TRBD1|-|TRBV9|TRBJ1-2
TGTGCCAGCAGCGGGGGGACAGGGCGTAACTATGGCTACACCTTC
CASSGGTGRNYGYTF
>TRBD2|-|TRBV4-3|TRBJ2-5
TGCGCCAGCAGCCAGGGACTAGCGGGAGGCCCAGAGACCCAGTACTTC
CASSQGLAGGPETQYF
>-|-|TRBV7-8|TRBJ1-1
TGTGCCAGCAGCTTCGACATAAACACTGAAGCTTTCTTT
CASSFDINTEAFF